These 15 T cell receptor beta chains share one sample of origin, sequenced in a study of T cells in Graves' hyperthyroidism and ophthalmopathy. Using RNA transcripts as the source, TCR beta CDR3 regions were amplified. During a first-round RT-PCR of the TCR CDR3, the HTBI primer set was used. TCRdb ran MiXCR on the multiplex PCR reads and lists one entry per CDR3 protein. The sample lists 460,000 or so distinct CDR3 sequences, around 15% seen once, with under 20% in the top ten. The sequenced sample consisted of blood. The receptors here all came from a woman between 18 and 30 years old with Graves' hyperthyroidism.

This clonotype was observed many times. V is TRBV12-3 or TRBV12-4 and J is TRBJ1-1, with D tentatively TRBD1 (6 bases). V lost 6 bases and J 1 base, leaving 12 bases between the germline ends. The CDR3 is 14 amino acids. CDR3 nucleotide sequence: TGTGCCAGCAGCTACGGGACACAGAACACTGAAGCTTTCTTT. It codes for CASSYGTQNTEAFF.

This clonotype was counted at least ten times. The J gene is TRBJ1-4, the V gene TRBV6-5; 9 positions agree with TRBD1. Germline-derived CDR1 and CDR2 are MNHEY and SVGAGI. J gave up 8 bases and V 4 bases, and 8 bases lay outside the gene matches. The CDR3 is 15 residues long. CDR3 nucleotide sequence: TGTGCCAGCAGTTCCCCGACAGGGGGTGCAGAAAAACTGTTTTTT. Its translation is CASSSPTGGAEKLFF.

The rearrangement joins TRBV6-1 to TRBJ1-1, with D possibly TRBD1 on 5 matching bases. The V end lost 3 bases, the J end lost 1 base, and 9 bases lay between the germline ends. The CDR3 length is 14 residues. The germline CDR1 and CDR2 sequences are MNHNS and SASEGT. The CDR3 DNA reads as TGTGCCAGCAGTGATTGGGGGACGAACACTGAAGCTTTCTTT. Translating it yields CASSDWGTNTEAFF.

This clonotype has more than one count but fewer than ten. The chain couples TRBV7-3 to TRBJ2-2, with D possibly being TRBD2 (5 bases). Per the germline V gene, CDR1 is SGHTA and CDR2 is FQGTGA. V lost 4 bases, J lost 2 bases, and 14 bases lay in between. The CDR3 is made up of 16 amino acids. For the CDR3, the DNA is TGTGCCAGCAGCTCCTCTAGCACATTTAACACCGGGGAGCTGTTTTTT. Translating gives CASSSSSTFNTGELFF.

This clonotype was seen ten or more times. The rearrangement joins TRBV3-1 to TRBJ2-1; D unclear. Germline V gene sequence: CDR1 LGHDT, CDR2 YNNKEL (reference sequence). V shed 2 bases and J shed 7 bases, with 9 bases lying between them. The CDR3 runs 13 residues. The CDR3 reads CASSQPGRNEQFF. In nucleotides, the CDR3 is TGTGCCAGCAGCCAACCCGGGCGTAATGAGCAGTTCTTC.

Regarding this clonotype: One base away lies a much larger clone, so this may be a sequencing read error. This sequence joins TRBV7-3 and TRBJ2-2; D remains unclear. Germline lookup yields CDR1 SGHTA and CDR2 FQGTGA. CDR3 length: 14 amino acids. DNA for the CDR3: TGTGTCAGCAGCCTAACGTCGAATCCCGGGGAGCTGTTTTTT. It encodes CVSSLTSNPGELFF.

This clonotype was detected ten times or more. This chain links TRBV2 with TRBJ2-2, with 9 bases fitting TRBD2. V gave up 7 bases and J gave up 4 bases; unmatched junction bases: 4. Germline V CDR1 and CDR2: SNHLY, FYNNEI. This CDR3 region has 14 residues. In nucleotides, the CDR3 is TGTGCCAGCACCCCGGGACTAGCCACCGGGGAGCTGTTTTTT. Its protein product is CASTPGLATGELFF.

This clonotype has just a few counts. V gene TRBV27 combines with J gene TRBJ1-5, with TRBD1 matching over 7 bases. Germline CDR1 MNHEY, CDR2 SMNVEV (reference sequence). The ends lost 6 bases at V and 4 bases at J; junction bases unmatched: 3. The CDR3 consists of 13 residues. CDR3 sequence: CASRMTGNQPQHF. The CDR3 DNA sequence: TGTGCCAGCAGAATGACAGGGAATCAGCCCCAGCATTTT.

This clonotype was observed many times. J is TRBJ2-3 and V is TRBV13, with TRBD2 identical over 7 bases. The junction had 5 bases not matched to a gene; V was cut back by 1 base and J by 1 base. The CDR3 contains 16 residues. Germline values: CDR1 PRHDT, CDR2 FYEKMQ (reference sequence). The CDR3 reads CASSLAGLPGTDTQYF. CDR3 sequence (DNA): TGTGCCAGCAGCTTAGCGGGACTACCGGGCACAGATACGCAGTATTTT.

Ten or more counts support this clonotype. This sequence joins TRBV10-3 and TRBJ2-2; D gene unclear. The V gene's germline CDR1 is ENHRY and CDR2 SYGVKD. Trimming left V 7 bases short and J 0 bases short, with 9 bases between. The CDR3 has 14 amino acids. The CDR3: CAIKGLTNTGELFF. CDR3 DNA sequence: TGTGCCATCAAAGGCCTTACGAACACCGGGGAGCTGTTTTTT.

This clonotype was seen ten or more times. J is TRBJ2-7 and V is TRBV24-1; D possibly corresponds to TRBD2 (5 bases). Germline V lookup: CDR1 KGHDR, CDR2 SFDVKD. V was cut by 3 bases and J by 2 bases, with 7 bases left in between. This CDR3 has 13 residues. The DNA for the CDR3 is TGTGCCACCAGTGATCCTAGCACCTACGAGCAGTACTTC. It specifies CATSDPSTYEQYF.

At least ten counts were recorded for this clonotype. V is TRBV11-3 and J is TRBJ1-1; maybe TRBD1 (6 bases). Germline V gene sequence: CDR1 SGHNT, CDR2 YENEEA. V shed 1 base and J shed 2 bases, with 8 bases lying between them. The CDR3 is 14 residues long. The DNA of the CDR3 is TGTGCCAGCAGCTTAGGGGGACATAACACTGAAGCTTTCTTT. It yields the protein CASSLGGHNTEAFF.

This clonotype was recorded many times. The chain employs TRBV19 and TRBJ1-2; 9 bases line up with TRBD1. The CDR3 is 17 residues long. Trimming removed 6 bases from V and 8 bases from J; junction bases left unmatched: 19. Germline values: CDR1 LNHDA, CDR2 SQIVND (reference sequence). The CDR3 DNA sequence: TGTGCCAGTAGCACAATTGGGGGACAGGGCGTACGTGGAGGCTACACCTTC. Translating gives CASSTIGGQGVRGGYTF.

The J gene is TRBJ1-4, the V gene TRBV12-5, with 7 bases identical to TRBD1. The germline CDR1 and CDR2 sequences are LGHNT and FRNRAP. There are 13 residues in the CDR3. V was clipped by 9 bases and J by 7 bases; unmatched bases: 8. The CDR3 sequence is CASGTGAGEKLFF. CDR3 bases: TGTGCTAGCGGTACAGGGGCGGGTGAAAAACTGTTTTTT.

This clonotype was seen at least ten times. V gene TRBV12-3 or TRBV12-4 combines with J gene TRBJ2-5; 10 bases are a match to TRBD2. CDR3 length: 15 amino acids. V was pared by 1 base and J by 5 bases, with 4 bases of the junction left unmatched. DNA for the CDR3: TGTGCCAGCAGTTTAGTCCTAGCGGGAGTGGAGACCCAGTACTTC. Its protein is CASSLVLAGVETQYF.